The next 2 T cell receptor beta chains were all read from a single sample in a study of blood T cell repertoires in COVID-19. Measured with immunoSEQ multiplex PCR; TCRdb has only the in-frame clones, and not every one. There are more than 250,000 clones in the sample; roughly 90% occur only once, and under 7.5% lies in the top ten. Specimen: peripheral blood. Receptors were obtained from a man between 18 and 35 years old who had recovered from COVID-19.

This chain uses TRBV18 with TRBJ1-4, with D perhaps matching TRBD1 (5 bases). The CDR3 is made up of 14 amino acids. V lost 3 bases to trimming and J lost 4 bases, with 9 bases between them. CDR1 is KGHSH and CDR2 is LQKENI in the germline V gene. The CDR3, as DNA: TGTGCCAGCTCACCGTCTAGGGGTAATGAAAAACTGTTTTTT. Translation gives CASSPSRGNEKLFF.

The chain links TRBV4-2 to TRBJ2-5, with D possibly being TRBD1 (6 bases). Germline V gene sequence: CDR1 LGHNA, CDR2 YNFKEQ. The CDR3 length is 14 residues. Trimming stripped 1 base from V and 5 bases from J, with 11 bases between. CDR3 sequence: CASSQGDIGETQYF. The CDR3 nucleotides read TGTGCCAGCAGCCAAGGGGACATCGGGGAGACCCAGTACTTC.